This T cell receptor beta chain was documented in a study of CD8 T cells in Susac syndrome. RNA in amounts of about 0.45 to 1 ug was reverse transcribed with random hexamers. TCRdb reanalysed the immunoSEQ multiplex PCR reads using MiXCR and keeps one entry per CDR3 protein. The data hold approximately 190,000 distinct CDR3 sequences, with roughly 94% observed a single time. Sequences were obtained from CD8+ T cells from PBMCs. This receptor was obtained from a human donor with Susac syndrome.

CDR3: CASSDTGTTSQETQYF. DNA for the CDR3: TGTGCCAGCTCTGACACCGGGACAACCTCGCAAGAGACCCAGTACTTC. The V call is TRBV7-9, the J call TRBJ2-5, with a weak D call TRBD1 (6 bases). This CDR3 region has 16 residues. Looked up from germline, CDR1 is SEHNR and CDR2 is FQNEAQ (reference sequence). V was shortened by 8 bases and J by 2 bases, with 21 bases between the two germline ends.